These T cell receptor beta chains were read from a single sample in a study of OX40 agonist ivuxolimab in advanced cancers. Clones were sequenced by immunoSEQ multiplex PCR, and TCRdb holds only the in-frame ones, with some missing. The sample carries around 35,000 clones, roughly 80% recorded once. Sequenced here: CD4+ or CD8+ T cells sorted from blood, sampled in a trial of the OX40 agonist ivuxolimab. The receptor set was obtained from an adult with an advanced solid tumor such as melanoma, head and neck, liver or kidney cancer. Both conserved end residues are part of each CDR3.

j_call: TRBJ2-2
v_call: TRBV9
cdr3_aa: CASSDPRAASNTGELFF

j_call: TRBJ1-1
v_call: TRBV6-1
cdr3_aa: CASRTGEAFF

j_call: TRBJ2-7
v_call: TRBV18
cdr3_aa: CASSPSVLSPLRFEQYF

j_call: TRBJ1-1
v_call: TRBV7-6
cdr3_aa: CASSPRDRMNTEAFF

j_call: TRBJ2-3
v_call: TRBV30
cdr3_aa: CAWSAVNTQYF

j_call: TRBJ1-2
v_call: TRBV11-2
cdr3_aa: CASSYQGYGYTF

j_call: TRBJ2-1
v_call: TRBV7-2
cdr3_aa: CASSSRQGKNEQFF

j_call: TRBJ2-1
v_call: TRBV10-1
cdr3_aa: CASSEDSGVYNEQFF

j_call: TRBJ2-1
v_call: TRBV5-1
cdr3_aa: CASSLGQSSYNEQFF

j_call: TRBJ2-5
v_call: TRBV5-1
cdr3_aa: CASRSGGFQETQYF

j_call: TRBJ2-5
v_call: TRBV11-2
cdr3_aa: CASSLFRTQETQYF